This TCR beta chain was sequenced for a study of blood T cell repertoires in COVID-19. Study background: Samples came from the United States, Italy and Spain, spanning acute and convalescent COVID-19. PBMCs, B-cell-depleted T cells, or T cells were the source of the cDNA or gDNA that made up the material.

The V gene lost 2 bases and the J gene lost 4 bases, with 12 bases spanning the gap. CDR1 is SGHKS, CDR2 YYEKEE, per germline (reference sequence). The CDR3 has 14 amino acids. Under the authors' procedure: Estimation of nucleated cell counts was performed using reference gene primer amplification. The repertoire was sequenced with immunoSEQ multiplex PCR; TCRdb's copy has only in-frame clones and lacks some. V and J calls and clone size follow that table, whereas D and trimming were derived from the DNA. The sample holds 20,000 to 30,000 clones, about nine tenths seen once. This clonotype was sampled from a man aged 50 to 59 with active COVID-19. The sample consisted of peripheral blood. The chain joins TRBV5-5 to TRBJ1-1, with no clear D. CDR3 sequence (DNA): TGTGCCAGCAGCTTCTCGGGCGGGCCCACTGAAGCTTTCTTT. Protein product: CASSFSGGPTEAFF. Full variable domain (outside the CDR3, taken from reference TRBV5-5 and TRBJ1-1): DAGVTQSPTHLIKTRGQQVTLRCSPISGHKSVSWYQQVLGQGPQFIFQYYEKEERGRGNFPDRFSARQFPNYSSELNVNALLLGDSALYLCASSFSGGPTEAFFGQGTRLTVV.